The clone carrying this T cell receptor beta chain was recorded once. What it recognizes is unknown. The data derive from a study of T cell responses to AZD1222 COVID-19 vaccine. Study results and caveats: Nearly half of unique spike-specific TCRs reportedly avoided B.1.351 and B.1.1.7 mutated regions. Spike-specific TCR depth and breadth grew after two AZD1222 doses. Only after the peak T cell response were repertoires sampled. AZD1222 recipients seropositive at baseline numbered only six.

Data came from immunoSEQ multiplex PCR; TCRdb stores just in-frame clones and leaves some out. The sample lists tens of thousands of clones; over 70% were seen once. The sample here was peripheral blood, taken 28 days after the second AZD1222 dose. The clonotype comes from an adult who received the AZD1222 COVID-19 vaccine.

For the CDR3, the DNA is TGCAGCGTTGAAGTGGCTAGCGGGGGGGCATACAATGAGCAGTTCTTC. It yields the protein CSVEVASGGAYNEQFF. The rearrangement joins TRBV29-1 to TRBJ2-1; 12 bases are a match to TRBD2. Germline lookup yields CDR1 SQVTM and CDR2 ANQGSEA. This CDR3 contains 16 residues. V trimming: 1 base; J trimming: 4 bases; junction bases outside the gene matches: 5.